The clone carrying this T cell receptor (beta chain) turned up a few times. The sample belongs to a study of blood T cell repertoires in COVID-19. Study-level information: The United States, Italy and Spain provided the acute and convalescent COVID-19 samples.

Authors' analysis steps: How many nucleated cells were present was estimated from reference gene primer amplification. Sequenced by immunoSEQ multiplex PCR; TCRdb stores in-frame clones only, minus some. That table supplies the V and J calls and clone size; D and trimming were determined from the DNA. Of some 110,000 clones in the sample, approximately 80% were seen once. V lost 0 bases and J lost 2; bases outside the gene matches: 3. CDR1 is MNHEY and CDR2 is SVGAGI in the germline V gene. This CDR3 region has 16 residues. Sequenced material: peripheral blood. The chain combines TRBV6-5 with TRBJ1-4; 7 nucleotides line up with TRBD1. This receptor was taken from a woman aged 70 to 79 with acute or convalescent COVID-19. CDR3 residues: CASSYSLTGTNEKLFF. CDR3 nucleotides: TGTGCCAGCAGTTACTCGTTGACAGGGACTAATGAAAAACTGTTTTTT.